The 29 T cell receptor beta chains in this list originate from one sample, sequenced in a study of control samples from healthy donors and cancer patients. The assay was immunoSEQ multiplex PCR, and TCRdb's table has in-frame clones only and misses some. This table has approximately 27,000 clones, 85% appearing once. The sample consisted of PBMCs. These receptors were obtained from a woman between 55 and 75 years old with head and neck cancer.

The chain recombines TRBV27 with TRBJ1-4; tentative D call: TRBD1 (5 bases). This CDR3 comprises 15 residues. V was shortened by 5 bases and J by 5 bases, with 15 bases between the two germline ends. Germline CDR1 MNHEY, CDR2 SMNVEV (reference sequence). CDR3 in DNA: TGTGCCAGCAGTCTCTCAGGGTTTTCAAATGAAAAACTGTTTTTT. Encoded protein: CASSLSGFSNEKLFF.

This CDR3 is CASRPGLAGADTQYF. The DNA for the CDR3 is TGTGCCAGCAGACCCGGACTAGCGGGGGCAGATACGCAGTATTTT. The rearrangement uses TRBV11-3 and TRBJ2-3; 13 bases are shared with TRBD2. This CDR3 region has 15 residues. J lost 4 bases, V lost 6 bases, and 4 bases had no gene match. Germline assignment: CDR1 SGHNT and CDR2 YENEEA.

This clone was found a few times. The rearrangement uses TRBV19 and TRBJ1-5, with D unresolved. The CDR3 is 12 residues long. Deletions cut 4 bases from V and 6 bases from J, with 7 bases between. Germline V gene sequence: CDR1 LNHDA, CDR2 SQIVND (reference sequence). CDR3 bases: TGTGCCAGTAGTAGTGGAGTTCAGCCCCAGCATTTT. The encoded protein is CASSSGVQPQHF.

The rearrangement links TRBV5-3 to TRBJ2-3, with TRBD2 matching 10 bases. TRBV5-3 is filed as an ORF, its function uncertain. J lost 5 bases, V lost 4 bases, and 7 bases had no gene match. The CDR3 covers 15 residues. DNA for the CDR3: TGTGCCAGAAGCCTTCTAGCGGGAGTCAAAGATACGCAGTATTTT. This translates into CARSLLAGVKDTQYF.

The chain uses TRBV5-1 and TRBJ2-1; 10 nucleotides agree with TRBD1. The junction had 7 bases not matched to a gene; V was cut back by 4 bases and J by 6 bases. The CDR3 is 15 amino acids. Germline V gene sequence: CDR1 SGHRS, CDR2 YFSETQ. CDR3 coding DNA: TGCGCCAGCAGCGTACCGGGACAGGGGAGCAATGAGCAGTTCTTC. Encoded protein: CASSVPGQGSNEQFF.

The rearrangement links TRBV6-4 to TRBJ1-1; TRBD1 matches at 11 bases. The germline V gene has CDR1 MRHNA and CDR2 SNTAGT. V shed 4 bases, J shed 4 bases, and the junction held 2 bases outside the gene matches. There are 14 residues in the CDR3. CDR3 coding DNA: TGTGCCAGCAGTGCCGGGACAGGGGGCACTGAAGCTTTCTTT. Translated: CASSAGTGGTEAFF.

The chain combines TRBV19 with TRBJ2-1, with a tentative D call TRBD2 (5 bases). CDR1 is LNHDA and CDR2 is SQIVND in the germline V gene (reference sequence). The CDR3 totals 12 residues. V was clipped by 6 bases and J by 3 bases, with 6 bases between them. The CDR3 DNA sequence: TGTGCCAGTAGCCGGGGCTACAATGAGCAGTTCTTC. This codes for CASSRGYNEQFF.

The V gene is TRBV18, the J gene TRBJ2-7, with a possible D match to TRBD1 (6 bases). The V gene's germline CDR1 is KGHSH and CDR2 LQKENI. V was shortened by 3 bases and J by 1 base, with 10 bases between the two germline ends. This CDR3 region has 14 residues. This chain's CDR3 is CASSPGRGSYEQYF. As DNA, the CDR3 is TGTGCCAGCTCACCCGGCAGGGGATCCTACGAGCAGTACTTC.

The CDR3 sequence: CASSLTSPNTGELFF. CDR3 nucleotides: TGTGCCAGCAGCTTGACTAGTCCGAACACCGGGGAGCTGTTTTTT. The chain employs TRBV7-3 and TRBJ2-2, with a weak D call TRBD2 (6 bases). The CDR3 is 15 residues long. Germline V CDR1 and CDR2: SGHTA, FQGTGA. The germline V and J ends were trimmed by 3 bases and 0 bases, with 8 bases remaining between them.

The V gene is TRBV11-3, the J gene TRBJ2-1; D may correspond to TRBD1 or TRBD2 (5 bases each). Germline V CDR1 and CDR2: SGHNT, YENEEA. This CDR3 is 13 amino acids long. Trimming took off 5 bases at V and 10 bases at J, with 15 bases between the two ends. CDR3: CASSRSGSDEQFF. The CDR3, as DNA: TGTGCCAGCAGCCGGTCAGGGAGCGACGAGCAGTTCTTC. Variable domain in full (rest from reference TRBV11-3 and TRBJ2-1): EAGVVQSPRYKIIEKKQPVAFWCNPISGHNTLYWYLQNLGQGPELLIRYENEEAVDDSQLPKDRFSAERLKGVDSTLKIQPAELGDSAVYLCASSRSGSDEQFFGPGTRLTVL.

The chain employs TRBV14 and TRBJ1-2, with a possible D match to TRBD1 (6 bases). CDR3 length: 14 residues. Trimming left V 4 bases short and J 3 bases short, with 12 bases between. Looked up from germline, CDR1 is SGHDN and CDR2 is FVKESK. The CDR3 reads CASSRFRTDYGYTF. The CDR3 DNA is TGTGCCAGCAGCCGCTTCAGGACAGACTATGGCTACACCTTC. The full variable domain, with the rest looked up from reference TRBV14 and TRBJ1-2, is EAGVTQFPSHSVIEKGQTVTLRCDPISGHDNLYWYRRVMGKEIKFLLHFVKESKQDESGMPNNRFLAERTGGTYSTLKVQPAELEDSGVYFCASSRFRTDYGYTFGSGTRLTVV.

The chain couples TRBV24-1 to TRBJ2-1; 7 nucleotides align to TRBD1. This CDR3 is 16 amino acids long. Germline V gene data show CDR1 as KGHDR and CDR2 as SFDVKD. Trimming at V came to 6 bases and at J to 9 bases, leaving 16 bases not matched to a gene. CDR3 protein: CATSSDDRDPTGEQFF. The CDR3 DNA sequence: TGTGCCACCAGTTCGGACGACAGGGACCCCACCGGTGAGCAGTTCTTC.

In this sample, this clone is medium-sized. V gene TRBV27 combines with J gene TRBJ2-1; no definite D call. Deletions cut 5 bases from V and 3 bases from J, with 8 bases between. The CDR3 covers 13 residues. Germline V gene data show CDR1 as MNHEY and CDR2 as SMNVEV (reference sequence). CDR3 region: CASSGDVYNEQFF. The CDR3 DNA is TGTGCCAGCAGTGGTGACGTCTACAATGAGCAGTTCTTC.

J is TRBJ2-2 and V is TRBV10-1; TRBD2 might be the D (5 bases). The CDR3 length is 14 residues. Trimming stripped 9 bases from V and 2 bases from J, with 13 bases between. CDR1 is WNHNN and CDR2 is SYGVQD in the germline V gene (reference sequence). The CDR3 spells CASQSGGNTGELFF. Written as DNA, the CDR3 is TGCGCCAGTCAAAGCGGAGGCAACACCGGGGAGCTGTTTTTT.

The V gene is TRBV20-1, the J gene TRBJ2-5; D is unclear. The CDR3 loop spans 10 amino acids. Trimming shortened V by 7 bases and J by 8 bases, and 11 bases separated the two germline ends. Germline CDR1 DFQATT, CDR2 SNEGSKA (reference sequence). This chain's CDR3 is CSVIGETQYF. DNA of the CDR3: TGCAGTGTCATAGGAGAAACCCAGTACTTC.

The CDR3 sequence is CASSLAGQSTEAFF. CDR3 bases: TGTGCCAGCAGCTTAGCCGGACAGTCCACTGAAGCTTTCTTT. The chain recombines TRBV7-2 with TRBJ1-1, with a tentative D call TRBD1 (6 bases). The CDR3 length is 14 residues. V lost 0 bases, J lost 4 bases, and 9 bases lay in between. The germline CDR1 and CDR2 sequences are SGHTA and FQGNSA.

The rearrangement links TRBV19 to TRBJ2-7; 10 nucleotides match TRBD1. V shed 8 bases, J shed 1 base, and the junction held 5 bases outside the gene matches. Germline-derived CDR1 and CDR2 are LNHDA and SQIVND (reference sequence). The CDR3 covers 14 residues. This chain's CDR3 is CASAGTGVSYEQYF. The CDR3 nucleotides read TGTGCCAGTGCCGGGACAGGGGTTTCCTACGAGCAGTACTTC.

The chain joins TRBV7-2 to TRBJ1-1; a possible D gene is TRBD1 (5 bases). Trimming took off 1 base at V and 3 bases at J, with 12 bases between the two ends. This CDR3 has 15 residues. Germline V gene lookup returns CDR1 SGHTA and CDR2 FQGNSA. CDR3 protein: CASSLDQGAYTEAFF. CDR3 nucleotide sequence: TGTGCCAGCAGCTTAGACCAGGGAGCGTACACTGAAGCTTTCTTT.

The chain couples TRBV4-3 to TRBJ2-1; 12 nucleotides line up with TRBD2. The CDR3 length is 15 residues. V dropped 1 base and J dropped 8; count of bases not matched to a gene: 3. The germline CDR1 and CDR2 sequences are LGHNA and YSLEER. The CDR3 coding sequence is TGCGCCAGCAGCCAAGGACTAGCGGGAGATCATGAGCAGTTCTTC. Protein: CASSQGLAGDHEQFF.

To note about this clone: At one end the junction does not follow the germline gene, possibly because of a read error. The rearrangement joins TRBV7-7 to TRBJ2-5; maybe TRBD2 (5 bases). The CDR3 sequence is 15 residues long. CDR1 and CDR2 from the germline V gene are SSHAT and FNYEAQ (reference sequence). Here the CDR3 reads CASSLALSVQETQYF. Written as DNA, the CDR3 is TGTGCTAGCAGCTTAGCGCTAAGCGTCCAAGAGACCCAGTACTTC.

The gene calls are TRBV18 and TRBJ2-1; the match to TRBD2 covers 8 bases. The CDR3 totals 15 residues. Germline-derived CDR1 and CDR2 are KGHSH and LQKENI. Losses at the gene ends were 3 bases for V and 1 base for J; bases not matched to a gene: 2. The CDR3 DNA sequence: TGTGCCAGCTCACCGGGACTAGGGTCCTACAATGAGCAGTTCTTC. Translating gives CASSPGLGSYNEQFF.

V and J are TRBV5-1 and TRBJ2-5; 9 bases line up with TRBD1. Germline values: CDR1 SGHRS, CDR2 YFSETQ. This CDR3 is built from 15 residues. Trimming cost V 4 bases and J 3 bases; bases outside gene matches: 7. In DNA, the CDR3 is TGCGCCAGCAGCAAATCCGGGACAGGGAAAGAGACCCAGTACTTC. It codes for CASSKSGTGKETQYF. Supplemented by reference TRBV5-1 and TRBJ2-5, the full variable domain reads KAGVTQTPRYLIKTRGQQVTLSCSPISGHRSVSWYQQTPGQGLQFLFEYFSETQRNKGNFPGRFSGRQFSNSRSEMNVSTLELGDSALYLCASSKSGTGKETQYFGPGTRLLVL.

The chain employs TRBV6-5 and TRBJ1-2; D ambiguous. CDR1 MNHEY and CDR2 SVGAGI come from the germline V gene. This CDR3 is built from 12 residues. V dropped 3 bases and J dropped 8 bases, with 10 bases sitting between them. The CDR3 region is CASSYPGRGYTF. The DNA for the CDR3 is TGTGCCAGCAGTTATCCTGGCAGGGGCTACACCTTC.

This clone was seen just once. V is TRBV6-6 and J is TRBJ1-2, with unresolved D. The CDR3 sequence is 12 residues long. The ends were cut back, 6 bases at V and 3 bases at J, with 8 bases in the middle. Germline V gene data show CDR1 as MNHNY and CDR2 as SVGAGI (reference sequence). CDR3 residues: CASSSTDYGYTF. Written as DNA, the CDR3 is TGTGCCAGCAGCTCTACCGACTATGGCTACACCTTC.

The chain carries TRBV5-6 and TRBJ2-7; D might be TRBD1 (5 bases). Germline V gene data show CDR1 as SGHDT and CDR2 as YYEEEE. The CDR3 runs to 16 residues. V shed 1 base and J shed 1 base, with 15 bases lying between them. The CDR3 region has the DNA TGTGCCAGCAGCTTGCCCGGGCTCGACAGTTCCTACGAGCAGTACTTC. Protein: CASSLPGLDSSYEQYF.

This clone was seen once. The V call is TRBV10-1, the J call TRBJ2-5; 7 bases fit TRBD2. Germline V gene lookup returns CDR1 WNHNN and CDR2 SYGVQD (reference sequence). The CDR3 has 14 residues. J lost 5 bases, V lost 5 bases, and 8 bases had no gene match. DNA for the CDR3: TGCGCCAGCAGTTCCCGGGGGGTGGAGGAGACCCAGTACTTC. Its protein product is CASSSRGVEETQYF.

The chain uses TRBV12-3 or TRBV12-4 and TRBJ1-1, with no clear D. Trimming shortened V by 3 bases and J by 1 base, and 6 bases separated the two germline ends. This CDR3 contains 13 residues. CDR3 DNA sequence: TGTGCCAGCAGTTTCCAGCAGAACACTGAAGCTTTCTTT. This codes for CASSFQQNTEAFF.

The rearrangement uses TRBV7-2 and TRBJ2-5; unclear D gene. Germline V gene data show CDR1 as SGHTA and CDR2 as FQGNSA. Deletions cut 1 base from V and 1 base from J, with 4 bases between. The CDR3 runs to 13 residues. DNA for the CDR3: TGTGCCAGCAGCTTAGGGGGCCAAGAGACCCAGTACTTC. Translated: CASSLGGQETQYF.

This clone was seen a few times. The chain employs TRBV5-1 and TRBJ1-1; TRBD1 matches 8 bases. Unmatched junction bases numbered 4, after V lost 2 bases and J lost 4 bases. CDR1 SGHRS and CDR2 YFSETQ come from the germline V gene. The CDR3 loop spans 14 amino acids. The CDR3 protein is CASSLGQGGTEAFF. CDR3 sequence (DNA): TGCGCCAGCAGCTTAGGACAGGGCGGCACTGAAGCTTTCTTT.